This entry is about one T cell receptor beta chain. Its recognized antigen is unknown. No much larger clone is present one base from it, and per-base qualities are unavailable. This sample stems from a study of blood T cell repertoires in COVID-19 (dated by TCRdb to 2019 to 2021). The study in broad terms: Samples from collaborators originated in the United States, Italy and Spain and spanned both the acute and convalescent phases of COVID-19. The material from the prospective study consisted of cDNA or gDNA derived from T cells, B-cell-depleted T cells, or PBMCs. Subjects who had been exposed to COVID-19, were actively infected with it, or had recovered from it provided the deeply sampled blood TCRbeta repertoires that made up the dataset. A freely available public database, intended as a resource for researchers studying the immune response to SARS-CoV-2, is where the repertoires were released. The samples were drawn from the first 160 participants of the ongoing ImmuneRACE study and from 1,254 subjects provided by 6 global collaborators. The sample metadata nearly always contained a de-identified subject ID, COVID-19 status, age in years and sex. Where available, HLA class I and class II types were taken from metadata supplied by the sample provider and were not determined by assay-based typing.

Paper-wide results and their limitations: Clinical and demographic metadata were provided uncurated, with the amount varying by source and participant.

Each collaborating institution followed its own protocols to collect whole blood in K2EDTA tubes. For TCRbeta analysis, collaborators shipped samples as frozen whole blood, isolated PBMCs, or DNA extracted from either of those sample types. V sheds 7 bases and J sheds 4 bases, leaving 10 bases between their ends. CDR1 is given as SQVTM and CDR2 as ANQGSEA, both from the germline V gene. CDR3 length: 11 amino acids, cysteine to phenylalanine. The DNA shown is the 33-base CDR3, in frame from base 1. TCRbeta CDR3 regions were amplified from genomic DNA using the immunoSEQ Assay, a bias-controlled multiplex PCR. As for how the authors treated the data: The number of nucleated cells in each sample was estimated by amplification of reference gene primers within the assay. To quantify the absolute abundance of each unique TCRbeta CDR3 rearrangement, sequence reads were collapsed and filtered. For each sample, productive Simpson clonality was calculated by taking the square root of Simpson's diversity index across productive rearrangements. Drawn from immuneACCESS, this table holds only the in-frame rearrangements with V and J called that TCRdb kept. Clones are partly lost; checked studies trace under half to an unresolved V gene and leave the rest unexplained. V and J calls and clone size are those listed in that table; D and trimming were worked out from the DNA. In this sample the table shows under 200,000 clones, more than 85% of which occur a single time. The leading ten clones occupy almost 1% of the sample.

Sequenced: peripheral blood. This receptor was taken from a man between 18 and 35 years old with acute or convalescent COVID-19. The chain is assembled from TRBV29-1 and TRBJ1-2; TRBD1 might be the D gene, on 6 matching bases. Here is the DNA: TGCAGCGCCCGGGACACCTATGGCTACACCTTC. Its protein reads: CSARDTYGYTF. The CDR3 plus the reference TRBV29-1 and TRBJ1-2 genes for the other parts give the full variable domain: SAVISQKPSRDICQRGTSLTIQCQVDSQVTMMFWYRQQPGQSLTLIATANQGSEATYESGFVIDKFPISRPNLTFSTLTVSNMSPEDSSIYLCSARDTYGYTFGSGTRLTVV.